This is a list of T cell receptor beta chains from one sample in a study of T cell changes during pregnancy in multiple sclerosis. Assay: immunoSEQ multiplex PCR; the TCRdb copy retains only in-frame clones and omits some. The table records tens of thousands of clones, under 95% of them present only once. Source: peripheral blood, taken in the third trimester of pregnancy. Receptors originate from a female donor in good health, enrolled as a control in a pregnancy study. Each CDR3 is given with its conserved first and last residue. The D gene is left open where the match is weak. Size is stated for part of the rows, as once, few or many counts, or as a class when the clone is expanded.

>-|18|TRBV27|TRBJ1-5|TRBD1
CASSPRTGGRLSGQPQHF
TGTGCCAGCAGTCCCAGGACAGGGGGAAGGCTGTCGGGTCAGCCCCAGCATTTT
>-|15|TRBV2|TRBJ1-4|TRBD1
CASRATGGTNEKLFF
TGTGCCAGCAGGGCCACAGGGGGAACTAATGAAAAACTGTTTTTT
>-|14|TRBV4-1|TRBJ1-5|-
CASSSPTRNQPQHF
TGCGCCAGCAGTTCCCCGACTCGCAATCAGCCCCAGCATTTT
>-|15|TRBV30|TRBJ2-1|TRBD2
CAWTPLAGALNEQFF
TGTGCCTGGACTCCGCTAGCGGGAGCATTAAATGAGCAGTTCTTC
>-|13|TRBV2|TRBJ1-2|-
CASTRQDTYGYTF
TGTGCCAGCACCCGACAGGATACCTATGGCTACACCTTC
>-|16|TRBV30|TRBJ1-1|TRBD1
CAWSSWGTGVYTEAFF
TGTGCCTGGAGTAGTTGGGGGACAGGGGTGTACACTGAAGCTTTCTTT
>-|16|TRBV18|TRBJ1-2|-
CASSPPGGGTFYGYTF
TGTGCCAGCTCACCACCGGGCGGAGGAACCTTCTATGGCTACACCTTC
>-|13|TRBV7-6|TRBJ1-1|TRBD1
CASSEDRVQRAFF
TGTGCCAGCAGCGAGGACAGGGTGCAACGAGCTTTCTTT
>-|17|TRBV27|TRBJ2-3|TRBD2
CASSIGLAGALTDTQYF
TGTGCCAGCAGTATTGGACTAGCGGGAGCCCTCACAGATACGCAGTATTTT
>-|12|TRBV5-1|TRBJ2-7|-
CASSASNYEQYF
TGCGCCAGCAGTGCTAGCAACTACGAGCAGTACTTC
>-|18|TRBV6-1|TRBJ2-7|TRBD2
CASSALSAGGFGSYEQYF
TGTGCCAGCAGTGCCCTCTCCGCGGGGGGCTTTGGGAGCTACGAGCAGTACTTC
>-|16|TRBV7-2|TRBJ1-5|-
CASSLEAGASNQPQHF
TGTGCCAGCAGCTTAGAGGCAGGGGCGAGCAATCAGCCCCAGCATTTT
>-|15|TRBV25-1|TRBJ1-2|TRBD1
CASSGGRGQSYGYTF
TGTGCCAGCAGTGGAGGTAGGGGGCAGAGCTATGGCTACACCTTC
>-|14|TRBV5-4|TRBJ2-3|-
CASSLISSTDTQYF
TGTGCCAGCAGCTTGATTAGTAGCACAGATACGCAGTATTTT
>-|14|TRBV11-2|TRBJ1-5|TRBD1
CASSLGTGGQPQHF
TGTGCCAGCAGCTTAGGGACAGGGGGTCAGCCCCAGCATTTT
>-|14|TRBV18|TRBJ1-2|-
CASSPGRNNYGYTF
TGTGCCAGCTCACCCGGTAGAAATAACTATGGCTACACCTTC
>once|14|TRBV7-9|TRBJ1-3|-
CASSLSGELNTIYF
TGTGCCAGCAGCTTATCCGGAGAGCTAAACACCATATATTTT
>-|13|TRBV13|TRBJ2-7|-
CASSKTAPYEQYF
TGTGCCAGCAGCAAAACAGCCCCCTACGAGCAGTACTTC
>-|18|TRBV5-1|TRBJ2-1|TRBD2
CASSYIKRTSGTYNEQFF
TGCGCCAGCAGCTACATTAAAAGGACTAGCGGAACCTACAATGAGCAGTTCTTC
>-|11|TRBV4-1|TRBJ1-4|-
CASSQGGLLFF
TGCGCCAGCAGCCAAGGGGGGCTACTGTTTTTT
>-|13|TRBV5-4|TRBJ1-1|-
CASRQGLNTEAFF
TGTGCCAGCAGGCAGGGGCTGAACACTGAAGCTTTCTTT
>-|14|TRBV5-1|TRBJ2-7|-
CASSPTVVRGEQYF
TGCGCCAGCAGCCCCACAGTGGTACGGGGTGAGCAGTACTTC
>-|18|TRBV4-2|TRBJ2-2|-
CASSQRDWGEKNTGELFF
TGTGCCAGCAGCCAAAGGGATTGGGGGGAGAAGAACACCGGGGAGCTGTTTTTT
>-|16|TRBV13|TRBJ1-3|-
CASRRLVADSGNTIYF
TGTGCCAGCAGACGCCTCGTGGCAGACTCTGGAAACACCATATATTTT
>-|17|TRBV7-9|TRBJ2-1|TRBD1
CASSLTWTGSSYNEQFF
TGTGCCAGCAGCCTAACTTGGACAGGGAGCTCCTACAATGAGCAGTTCTTC
>-|15|TRBV6-1|TRBJ2-1|TRBD1
CASSEKGQGIDEQFF
TGTGCCAGCAGTGAAAAGGGACAGGGTATTGATGAGCAGTTCTTC
>-|15|TRBV7-3|TRBJ2-7|TRBD1
CASSLRTGLAYEQYF
TGTGCCAGCAGCTTAAGGACAGGGCTAGCCTACGAGCAGTACTTC
>-|16|TRBV2|TRBJ2-7|TRBD2
CASRSPSGRTTYEQYF
TGTGCCAGCAGGAGTCCCAGCGGGAGGACGACCTACGAGCAGTACTTC
>-|15|TRBV19|TRBJ2-1|-
CASSIRDLSYNEQFF
TGTGCCAGTAGTATAAGGGACTTATCCTACAATGAGCAGTTCTTC
>-|15|TRBV19|TRBJ2-7|-
CASSNPGIPTYEQYF
TGTGCCAGTAGTAACCCCGGTATTCCTACCTACGAGCAGTACTTC
>-|15|TRBV28|TRBJ1-5|TRBD1
CASSLLRDRNQPQHF
TGTGCCAGCAGTCTCCTCCGGGACAGGAATCAGCCCCAGCATTTT
>-|15|TRBV6-1|TRBJ1-2|-
CASSKGGANLYGYTF
TGTGCCAGCAGTAAGGGGGGGGCGAATCTCTATGGCTACACCTTC
>once|15|TRBV10-3|TRBJ2-1|TRBD2
CAIRDRTSGNNEQFF
TGTGCCATCAGGGACAGGACTAGCGGGAACAATGAGCAGTTCTTC
>once|16|TRBV5-1|TRBJ2-7|TRBD2
CASNSGGLAAPYEQYF
TGCGCCAGCAACTCTGGAGGGCTAGCGGCCCCCTACGAGCAGTACTTC
>-|13|TRBV29-1|TRBJ1-1|-
CSVRGEGNTEAFF
TGCAGCGTCCGGGGAGAGGGGAACACTGAAGCTTTCTTT
>-|13|TRBV27|TRBJ1-2|-
CASSPRTNLGYTF
TGTGCCAGCAGTCCAAGGACAAACCTGGGCTACACCTTC
>-|16|TRBV6-1|TRBJ1-2|-
CASSKGGGLANYGYTF
TGTGCCAGCAGTAAAGGGGGGGGGCTCGCCAACTATGGCTACACCTTC
>-|15|TRBV7-2|TRBJ1-6|TRBD1
CASSLRDRVRSPLHF
TGTGCCAGCAGCTTAAGGGACAGGGTGCGTTCACCCCTCCACTTT
>-|15|TRBV7-2|TRBJ2-7|TRBD2
CASSLDAGTSGEQYF
TGTGCCAGCAGCTTAGATGCCGGGACTAGCGGGGAGCAGTACTTC
>-|14|TRBV5-5|TRBJ1-5|-
CTSSLAVIRQPQHF
TGTACCAGCAGCTTGGCGGTAATTCGACAGCCCCAGCATTTT
>-|15|TRBV27|TRBJ1-1|-
CASSLPFRRNTEAFF
TGTGCCAGCAGTTTACCGTTTAGAAGAAACACTGAAGCTTTCTTT
>-|15|TRBV9|TRBJ2-1|-
CASSVAGVIYNEQFF
TGTGCCAGCAGCGTAGCAGGGGTTATATACAATGAGCAGTTCTTC